A selection of T cell receptor beta chains follows, all from one sample in a study of graft-versus-host responses after intestinal transplantation. Sequenced by immunoSEQ multiplex PCR; TCRdb stores in-frame clones only, minus some. The sample contains over 75,000 clones, around 87% of which appear only once. Their cognate antigens are unknown. The sequencing used unstimulated CD8+ T cells sorted from spleen or lymph node cells, collected before transplant. Every receptor here comes from a human donor who was the organ donor for an intestinal transplant. CDR3s include the opening cysteine and the closing phenylalanine or tryptophan. Fields, in order: D gene, clone size, V gene, J gene, CDR3 protein, CDR3 DNA. The D gene is left open where the match is weak. The size of a clone is reported for some rows only, either as once, few or many, or as a class for expanded clones.

TRBD1	-	TRBV4-1	TRBJ1-2	CASSRRQGARRNGYTF	TGCGCCAGCAGCCGGAGACAGGGGGCAAGACGGAATGGCTACACCTTC
TRBD1	-	TRBV7-6	TRBJ2-2	CASSSFSGTGDTGELFF	TGTGCCAGCAGCTCATTCTCCGGGACAGGGGACACCGGGGAGCTGTTTTTT
-	-	TRBV9	TRBJ1-6	CASSEGGSPLHF	TGTGCCAGCAGCGAGGGAGGATCACCCCTCCACTTT
-	-	TRBV13	TRBJ1-1	CASSPGHGLVYSEAFF	TGTGCCAGCAGCCCGGGACACGGTTTGGTATACTCTGAAGCTTTCTTT
-	-	TRBV5-1	TRBJ2-2	CASTGPGPGELFF	TGCGCCAGCACCGGCCCAGGGCCCGGGGAGCTGTTTTTT
TRBD1	-	TRBV19	TRBJ1-2	CASTAATGDGYTF	TGTGCCAGTACCGCCGCTACAGGGGATGGCTACACCTTC
TRBD2	-	TRBV4-2	TRBJ2-7	CASSQDPSGGILYEQYF	TGTGCCAGCAGCCAAGATCCTAGCGGGGGAATACTATACGAGCAGTACTTC
TRBD2	-	TRBV5-6	TRBJ2-1	CASSPDRLTSGGVGEQFF	TGTGCCAGCAGCCCTGACAGGCTCACTAGCGGGGGGGTGGGTGAGCAGTTCTTC
-	-	TRBV6-1	TRBJ2-7	CAIEPIGSDSHEQYF	TGTGCCATCGAGCCAATAGGGTCGGATAGCCACGAGCAGTACTTC
-	-	TRBV5-1	TRBJ2-1	CASSPLALQSYNEQFF	TGCGCCAGCAGCCCCCTAGCATTACAATCTTACAATGAGCAGTTCTTC
TRBD1	-	TRBV7-8	TRBJ1-4	CASRRVQGQGHEKLFF	TGTGCCAGCAGACGTGTGCAGGGACAGGGACACGAAAAACTGTTTTTT
-	once	TRBV4-1	TRBJ2-1	CASSQFRGSPYNEQFF	TGCGCCAGCAGCCAATTCAGGGGAAGTCCCTACAATGAGCAGTTCTTC
-	-	TRBV6-5	TRBJ2-2	CASSYAGELFF	TGTGCCAGCAGTTACGCCGGGGAGCTGTTTTTT
TRBD1	-	TRBV2	TRBJ1-2	CASRKRISGGWYTF	TGTGCCAGCAGGAAAAGGATTTCAGGGGGCTGGTACACCTTC
-	-	TRBV6-5	TRBJ2-2	CASSYGGELFF	TGTGCCAGCAGTTACGGCGGGGAGCTGTTTTTT
-	-	TRBV29-1	TRBJ1-2	CSASTDIYGYTF	TGCAGCGCCTCGACAGACATCTATGGCTACACCTTC